This T cell receptor (beta chain) was recovered during a study of T cell changes during pregnancy in multiple sclerosis. Assay: immunoSEQ multiplex PCR; the TCRdb copy retains only in-frame clones and omits some. The sample has about 22,000 clones, roughly 89% seen once; the top ten hold 0.67%. V lost 0 bases, J lost 4 bases, and 4 bases stayed unmatched. Germline CDR1 and CDR2: SGHRS and YFSETQ. This CDR3 spans 16 amino acids. This material consisted of CD4+ T cells from peripheral blood mononuclear cells, taken in the third trimester of pregnancy. The chain recombines TRBV5-1 with TRBJ1-4; TRBD1 matches at 9 bases. This TCR was sampled from a female donor in good health, enrolled as a control in a pregnancy study. The CDR3 region has the DNA TGCGCCAGCAGCTTGGCGGGACAGGGAGGTAATGAAAAACTGTTTTTT. Protein: CASSLAGQGGNEKLFF.